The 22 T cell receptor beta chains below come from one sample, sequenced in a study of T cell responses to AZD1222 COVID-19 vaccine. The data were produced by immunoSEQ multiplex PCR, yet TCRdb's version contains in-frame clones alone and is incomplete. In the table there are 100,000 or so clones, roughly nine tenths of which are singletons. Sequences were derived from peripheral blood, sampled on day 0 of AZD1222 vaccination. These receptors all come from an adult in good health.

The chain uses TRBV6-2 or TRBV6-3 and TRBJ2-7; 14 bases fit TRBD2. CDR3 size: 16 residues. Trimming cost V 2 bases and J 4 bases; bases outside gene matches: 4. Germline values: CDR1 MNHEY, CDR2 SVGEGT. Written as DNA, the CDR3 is TGTGCCAGCAGTTACCGGTGGACTAGCGGGGGGTACGAGCAGTACTTC. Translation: CASSYRWTSGGYEQYF.

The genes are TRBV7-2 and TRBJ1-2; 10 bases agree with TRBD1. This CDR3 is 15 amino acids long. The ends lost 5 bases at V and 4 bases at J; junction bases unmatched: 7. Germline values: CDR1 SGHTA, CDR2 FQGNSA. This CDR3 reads CASSPDRGLGYGYTF. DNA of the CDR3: TGTGCCAGCAGCCCCGACAGGGGGCTAGGCTATGGCTACACCTTC.

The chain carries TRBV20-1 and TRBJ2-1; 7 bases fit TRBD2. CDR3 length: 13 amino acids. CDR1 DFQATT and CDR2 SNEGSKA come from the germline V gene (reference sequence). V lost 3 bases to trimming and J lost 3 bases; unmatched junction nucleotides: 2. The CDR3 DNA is TGCAGTGCTAGTGAGCGGGACTACAATGAGCAGTTCTTC. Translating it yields CSASERDYNEQFF.

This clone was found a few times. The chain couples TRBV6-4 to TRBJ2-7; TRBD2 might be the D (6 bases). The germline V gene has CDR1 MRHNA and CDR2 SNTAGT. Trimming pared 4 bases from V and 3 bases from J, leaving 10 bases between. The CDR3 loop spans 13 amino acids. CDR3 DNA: TGTGCCAGCAGTGTGCAGGGAGGCTACGAGCAGTACTTC. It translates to CASSVQGGYEQYF.

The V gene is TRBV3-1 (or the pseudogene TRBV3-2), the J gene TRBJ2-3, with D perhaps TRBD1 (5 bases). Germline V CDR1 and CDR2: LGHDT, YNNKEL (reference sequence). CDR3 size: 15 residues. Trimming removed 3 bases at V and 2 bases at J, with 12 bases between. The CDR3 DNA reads TGTGCCAGCAGCCAGACCAGGGTAGACACAGATACGCAGTATTTT. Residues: CASSQTRVDTDTQYF.

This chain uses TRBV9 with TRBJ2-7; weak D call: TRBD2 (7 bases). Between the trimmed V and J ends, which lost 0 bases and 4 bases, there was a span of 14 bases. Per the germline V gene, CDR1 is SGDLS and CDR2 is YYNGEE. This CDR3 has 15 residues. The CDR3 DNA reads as TGTGCCAGCAGCGTAGATGGGGGGGCTCGGTACGAGCAGTACTTC. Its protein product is CASSVDGGARYEQYF.

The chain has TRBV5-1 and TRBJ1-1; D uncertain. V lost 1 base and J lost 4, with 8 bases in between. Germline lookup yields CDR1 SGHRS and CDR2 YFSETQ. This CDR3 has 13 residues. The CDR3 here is CASSLPSPTEAFF. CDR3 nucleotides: TGCGCCAGCAGCTTGCCGAGCCCCACTGAAGCTTTCTTT.

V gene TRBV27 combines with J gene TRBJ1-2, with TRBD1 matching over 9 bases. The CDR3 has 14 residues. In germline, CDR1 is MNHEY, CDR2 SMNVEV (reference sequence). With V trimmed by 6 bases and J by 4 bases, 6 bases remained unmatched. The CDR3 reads CASSKQGAGYGYTF. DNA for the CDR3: TGTGCCAGCAGCAAACAGGGGGCGGGCTATGGCTACACCTTC.

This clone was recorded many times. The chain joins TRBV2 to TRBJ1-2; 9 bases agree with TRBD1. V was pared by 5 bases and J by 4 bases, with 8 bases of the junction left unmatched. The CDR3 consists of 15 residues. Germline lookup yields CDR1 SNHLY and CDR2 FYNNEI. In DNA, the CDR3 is TGTGCCAGCAGTCCCAGACAGGGGGACAGCTATGGCTACACCTTC. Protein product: CASSPRQGDSYGYTF.

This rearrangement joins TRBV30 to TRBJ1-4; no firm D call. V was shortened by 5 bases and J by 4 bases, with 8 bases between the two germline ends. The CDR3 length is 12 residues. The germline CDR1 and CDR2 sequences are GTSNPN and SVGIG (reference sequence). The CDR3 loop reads CAWRWINEKLFF. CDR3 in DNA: TGTGCCTGGCGTTGGATTAATGAAAAACTGTTTTTT.

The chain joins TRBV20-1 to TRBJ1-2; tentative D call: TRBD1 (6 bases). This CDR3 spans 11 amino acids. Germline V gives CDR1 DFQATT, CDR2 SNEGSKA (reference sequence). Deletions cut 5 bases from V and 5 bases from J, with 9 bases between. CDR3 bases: TGCAGTGCTGTTACAGGGTATGGCTACACCTTC. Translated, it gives CSAVTGYGYTF.

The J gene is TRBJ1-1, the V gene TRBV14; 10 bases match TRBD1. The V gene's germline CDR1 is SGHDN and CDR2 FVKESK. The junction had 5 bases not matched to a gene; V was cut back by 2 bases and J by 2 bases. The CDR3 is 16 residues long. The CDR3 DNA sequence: TGTGCCAGCAGCCAAAGAACGACAGGGGGCAACACTGAAGCTTTCTTT. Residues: CASSQRTTGGNTEAFF.

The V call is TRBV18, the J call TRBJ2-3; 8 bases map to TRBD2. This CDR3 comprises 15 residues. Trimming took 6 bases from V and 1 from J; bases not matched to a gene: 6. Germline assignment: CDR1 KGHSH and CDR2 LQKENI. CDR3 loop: CASSQAGARTDTQYF. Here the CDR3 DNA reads TGTGCCAGCTCGCAAGCGGGGGCCCGCACAGATACGCAGTATTTT.

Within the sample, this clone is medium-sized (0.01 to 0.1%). Here the CDR3 DNA reads TGCGCCAGCAGCCAAGATTCCGGGGACCGGAATGGCTACACCTTC. Amino acid sequence: CASSQDSGDRNGYTF. The chain has TRBV4-1 and TRBJ1-2; tentative D call: TRBD1 (5 bases). CDR3 size: 15 residues. Deletions cut 0 bases from V and 6 bases from J, with 14 bases between. CDR1 is MGHRA, CDR2 YSYEKL, per germline.

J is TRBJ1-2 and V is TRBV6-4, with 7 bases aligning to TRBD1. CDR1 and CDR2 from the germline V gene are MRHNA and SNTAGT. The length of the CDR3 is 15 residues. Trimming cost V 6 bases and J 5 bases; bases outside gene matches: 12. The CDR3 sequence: CASRRYPQGEYGYTF. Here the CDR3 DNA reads TGTGCCAGCAGGCGCTACCCCCAGGGGGAGTATGGCTACACCTTC.

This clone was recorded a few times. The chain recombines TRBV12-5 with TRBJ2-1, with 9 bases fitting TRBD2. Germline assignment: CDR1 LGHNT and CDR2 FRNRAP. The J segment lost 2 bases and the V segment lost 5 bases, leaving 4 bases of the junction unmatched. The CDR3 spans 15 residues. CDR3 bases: TGTGCTAGTGGTCCAGTAGCGGGGGCCTACAATGAGCAGTTCTTC. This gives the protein CASGPVAGAYNEQFF.

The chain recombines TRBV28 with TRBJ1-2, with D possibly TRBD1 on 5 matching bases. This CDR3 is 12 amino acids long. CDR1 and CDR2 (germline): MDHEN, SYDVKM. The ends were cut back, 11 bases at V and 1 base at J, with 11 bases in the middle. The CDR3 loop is CAGRDLNYGYTF. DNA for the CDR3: TGTGCCGGCCGGGACCTTAACTATGGCTACACCTTC.

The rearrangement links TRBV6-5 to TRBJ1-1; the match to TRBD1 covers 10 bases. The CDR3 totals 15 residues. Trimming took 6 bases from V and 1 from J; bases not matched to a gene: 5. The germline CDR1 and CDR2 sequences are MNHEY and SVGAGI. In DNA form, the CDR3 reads TGTGCCAGCAGGGGGACAGGGGACGCGAACACTGAAGCTTTCTTT. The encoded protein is CASRGTGDANTEAFF.

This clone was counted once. CDR3 amino acids: CASSQVEADATNEKLFF. CDR3 sequence (DNA): TGTGCCAGCAGCCAAGTGGAGGCGGATGCAACTAATGAAAAACTGTTTTTT. The chain links TRBV4-2 to TRBJ1-4; D gene uncertain. The CDR3 is 17 residues long. CDR1 is LGHNA and CDR2 is YNFKEQ in the germline V gene. Deletions cut 1 base from V and 0 bases from J, with 12 bases between.

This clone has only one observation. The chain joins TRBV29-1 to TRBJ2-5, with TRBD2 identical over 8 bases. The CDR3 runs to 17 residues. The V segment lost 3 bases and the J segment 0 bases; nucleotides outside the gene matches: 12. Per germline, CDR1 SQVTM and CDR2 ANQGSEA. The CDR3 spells CSVDSAGAGVYQETQYF. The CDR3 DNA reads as TGCAGCGTTGATAGTGCTGGAGCGGGGGTGTACCAAGAGACCCAGTACTTC.

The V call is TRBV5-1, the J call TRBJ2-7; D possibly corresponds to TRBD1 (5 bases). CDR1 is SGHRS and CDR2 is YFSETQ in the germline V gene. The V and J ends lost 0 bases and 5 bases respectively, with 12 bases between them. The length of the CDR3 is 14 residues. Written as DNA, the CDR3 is TGCGCCAGCAGCTTGGATCAGGGAACCGACGAGCAGTACTTC. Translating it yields CASSLDQGTDEQYF.

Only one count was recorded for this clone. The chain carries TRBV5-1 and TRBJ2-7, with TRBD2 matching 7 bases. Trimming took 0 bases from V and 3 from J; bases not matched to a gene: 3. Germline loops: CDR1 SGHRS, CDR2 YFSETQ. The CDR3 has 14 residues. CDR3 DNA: TGCGCCAGCAGCTTGGAGGGAGGGCTCTACGAGCAGTACTTC. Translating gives CASSLEGGLYEQYF.